This TCR beta chain is drawn from a study of CD8+ T cells in alopecia areata. Documented treatment: oral pan-JAK inhibitor, 5-10 mg twice daily. Obtained from alopecia areata patients were lesional scalp punch biopsies along with peripheral blood. cDNA reverse transcribed from extracted RNA served as the sequencing template. Clones were read by immunoSEQ multiplex PCR, and TCRdb kept only the in-frame ones, dropping some. The sample shows about 270,000 clones, roughly 60% of them seen only once. Trimming pared 2 bases from V and 8 bases from J, leaving 10 bases between. Germline V gives CDR1 SGHNT, CDR2 YYREEE (reference sequence). CDR3 length equals 12 residues. This clone was counted a few times.

The source is a human donor with alopecia areata. Material: CD4+ T cells sorted from blood, obtained at approximately week 52, from a patient treated with tofacitinib. The J gene is TRBJ1-2, the V gene TRBV5-4; the D gene is possibly TRBD1 (5 bases). This CDR3 reads CASSFGALGYTF. The CDR3 DNA sequence: TGTGCCAGCAGCTTTGGGGCGCTGGGCTACACCTTC.